These T cell receptor beta chains were read from a single sample in a study of T cell responses to AZD1222 COVID-19 vaccine. The method was immunoSEQ multiplex PCR; TCRdb's version includes in-frame clones alone and lacks a portion of them. Here the sample spans 190,000 or so clones, just over 90% being singletons. Here the sequenced sample was peripheral blood, taken 28 days after the second AZD1222 dose. These receptors originate from an adult who received the AZD1222 COVID-19 vaccine. CDR3s include the opening cysteine and the closing phenylalanine or tryptophan. A D gene is named only where the DNA matches it firmly.

CDR3nt: TGCGCCAGCAGCATGGACAGGGGGGACTATGGCTACACCTTC
CDR3aa: CASSMDRGDYGYTF
v_gene: TRBV5-1
d_gene: TRBD1
j_gene: TRBJ1-2

CDR3nt: TGTGCCAGCAGCAAACAACCGGGACGGGAAGAGACCCAGTACTTC
CDR3aa: CASSKQPGREETQYF
v_gene: TRBV9
d_gene: NA
j_gene: TRBJ2-5

CDR3nt: TGTGCCAGCAGCCTGACTAGCGGGAGCTACAATGAGCAGTTCTTC
CDR3aa: CASSLTSGSYNEQFF
v_gene: TRBV28
d_gene: TRBD2
j_gene: TRBJ2-1

CDR3nt: TGTGCCAGCAGCTTAGGAAGGTCCCTCTCTGGAAACACCATATATTTT
CDR3aa: CASSLGRSLSGNTIYF
v_gene: TRBV11-2
d_gene: NA
j_gene: TRBJ1-3

CDR3nt: TGTGCCAGCAGCTTAACTAGGACTAGCGGGAGCTACGAGCAGTACTTC
CDR3aa: CASSLTRTSGSYEQYF
v_gene: TRBV7-2
d_gene: TRBD2
j_gene: TRBJ2-7

CDR3nt: TGTGCCAGCAGCATTCGGGGCTGGAAGACCCAGTACTTC
CDR3aa: CASSIRGWKTQYF
v_gene: TRBV21-1
d_gene: NA
j_gene: TRBJ2-5

CDR3nt: TGTGCCAGCAGCGGAGCGGGGCGTTTGGCTGAAGCTTTCTTT
CDR3aa: CASSGAGRLAEAFF
v_gene: TRBV9
d_gene: NA
j_gene: TRBJ1-1

CDR3nt: TGCGCCAGCAGCCAGTCAGGGGCCACTGAAGCTTTCTTT
CDR3aa: CASSQSGATEAFF
v_gene: TRBV4-1
d_gene: NA
j_gene: TRBJ1-1

CDR3nt: TGTGCCAGCAGCTCCCGTTGGACAGTCTCTGGTGAAGCTTTCTTT
CDR3aa: CASSSRWTVSGEAFF
v_gene: TRBV11-3
d_gene: NA
j_gene: TRBJ1-1

CDR3nt: TGTGCCAGCAGTCTCTCAGGGACTGAAAAACTGTTTTTT
CDR3aa: CASSLSGTEKLFF
v_gene: TRBV28
d_gene: NA
j_gene: TRBJ1-4